This TCR beta chain is drawn from a study of blood T cell repertoires in COVID-19 (dated by TCRdb to 2018 to 2020). Describing the broader study: Samples from collaborators originated in the United States, Italy and Spain and spanned both the acute and convalescent phases of COVID-19. The material from the prospective study consisted of cDNA or gDNA derived from T cells, B-cell-depleted T cells, or PBMCs. Where available, HLA class I and class II types were taken from metadata supplied by the sample provider and were not determined by assay-based typing. Subjects who had been exposed to COVID-19, were actively infected with it, or had recovered from it provided the deeply sampled blood TCRbeta repertoires that made up the dataset. Sample metadata almost always included a de-identified subject ID, COVID-19 status, age in years and sex. A freely available public database, intended as a resource for researchers studying the immune response to SARS-CoV-2, is where the repertoires were released. Samples were obtained from the ongoing ImmuneRACE study (first 160 participants) and from over a thousand subjects provided by 6 global collaborators.

Study-wide findings and limitations: The amount of clinical and demographic metadata varied by source and participant and was provided uncurated.

One collaborating source in Seattle enrolled patients while the patients were actively infected and followed the patients over time throughout the course of disease. Each collaborating institution followed its own protocols to collect whole blood in K2EDTA tubes. Collaborator samples were shipped for TCRbeta analysis as frozen whole blood, isolated PBMCs, or DNA extracted from either sample type. The CDR3 contains 14 residues, cysteine and phenylalanine counted. CDR3 DNA is the only sequence kept; it has 42 bases, read in frame from the first base. Taken from the germline V gene, the CDR1 and CDR2 loops are MGHDK and SYGVNS. At the junction V is shortened by 8 bases and J by 2 bases, with 13 bases in between. TCRbeta CDR3 regions were amplified from genomic DNA using the immunoSEQ Assay, a bias-controlled multiplex PCR. The authors' analysis ran thus. Nucleated cell counts per sample were estimated from amplification of reference gene primers within the assay. To quantify the absolute abundance of each unique TCRbeta CDR3 rearrangement, sequence reads were collapsed and filtered. For each sample, productive Simpson clonality was calculated as the square root of Simpson's diversity index over productive rearrangements. In its TCRdb copy, this immuneACCESS table keeps in-frame sequences only and misses some clones. Where compared with another copy, unresolved V genes explain less than half of these, and the others have no known cause. V, J and clone size were drawn from that table, and D and trimming were deduced from the DNA. The sample table holds more than 85,000 clones, of which roughly 92% were seen once. Roughly 2.1% of the sample goes to the ten largest clones.

A word on this clone: Its binding antigen is unknown. Base qualities were left out, and no much larger clone turns up one base away.

The sequenced sample was peripheral blood. The clonotype originates from a woman in her fifties or sixties with COVID-19, enrolled during active disease. This chain joins TRBV25-1 to TRBJ1-3, and TRBD1 may be the D gene, going by 6 matching bases. DNA sequence: TGTGCCAGCGGCCGGGGGGGCACTGGAAACACCATATATTTT. It is translated as CASGRGGTGNTIYF.